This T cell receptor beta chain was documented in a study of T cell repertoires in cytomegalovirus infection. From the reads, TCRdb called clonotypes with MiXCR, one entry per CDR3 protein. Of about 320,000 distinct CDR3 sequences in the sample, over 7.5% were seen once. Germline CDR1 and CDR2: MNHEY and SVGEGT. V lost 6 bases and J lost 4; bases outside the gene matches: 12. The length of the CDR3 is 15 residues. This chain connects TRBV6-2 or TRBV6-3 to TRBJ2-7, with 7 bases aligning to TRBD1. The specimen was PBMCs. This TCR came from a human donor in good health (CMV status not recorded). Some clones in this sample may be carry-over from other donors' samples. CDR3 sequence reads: CASSPPGQLPYEQYF. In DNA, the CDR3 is TGTGCCAGCAGCCCACCGGGACAGCTACCTTACGAGCAGTACTTC.